The following is a TCR beta chain sequence with its context. The clone's antigen remains unknown. No per-base quality is available; no much larger clone lies one base away. This sample is part of a study of shared clonotypes between healthy human individuals (dated by TCRdb to the early 2020s). Notes on the research overall: The cohort comprised two women and a few men aged 18 to 49 years. For each donor, three plates each were used for CD4 naive and CD4 memory, two plates were used for CD8 naive, and one plate was used for CD8 memory. Blood TCR repertoires of several healthy adults were deeply sequenced to estimate repertoire size and the extent of clonotype sharing between individuals. Libraries were prepared and TCR repertoires were sequenced by different laboratories using diverse techniques, in order to increase sequencing depth and limit assay-specific biases. Each donor's leukapheresis produced roughly between about 0.8 and 10 billion PBMCs.

What the authors observed across the whole study: Incomplete sequencing was indicated by rarefaction of sorted-subset datasets, despite the large sequencing depth. Because the study included a small number of donors, the genetic and exposure-history diversity represented was limited. Pairwise subsampling led to the expectation that sequencing depth would affect the degree of clonotype sharing among donors. Higher generation probabilities were observed for clonotypes shared by all four sorted-subset donors than for non-shared clonotypes. Larger estimated clonotype richness was generally found for naive subsets than for memory subsets. Sharing across a few donors was observed for approximately 5% of naive CD4, about 4% of naive CD8, over 2% of memory CD4, and roughly 0.4% of memory CD8 clonotypes. Sampling was limited to blood, and TCR repertoires in tissue likely differ from TCR repertoires in blood.

V drops 2 bases and J drops 6 bases, leaving 8 bases in between. From the germline V gene, CDR1 is SGHDT and CDR2 is YYEEEE. Its CDR3 holds 13 amino acids, cysteine through phenylalanine. Only the CDR3 DNA is retained, 39 bases long and in frame from the first base. TCR CDR3 regions were amplified from genomic DNA by multiplex PCR using the deep immunoSEQ assay. Genomic DNA extracted from each cell subset was distributed evenly over all wells of several immunoSEQ 96-well plates, and each plate served as one replicate. For sorted subsets, about 220 ng of genomic DNA, equivalent to 30,000 or so T cell genomes, went into each replicate PCR. Purified libraries were quantified with a Qubit 3.0 fluorometer, sized on a Bioanalyzer 2100, and re-quantified with the KAPA Library Quantification kit. Every immunoSEQ 96-well plate was sequenced on a dedicated single-read 150-cycle Illumina NextSeq 550 flow cell. Under the source paper's analysis protocol: Because only junctional sequences without quality scores were contained in the immunoSEQ output, filtering matching that applied to full-length reads could not be performed. To assign V/J genes and CDR3, sequences were annotated against IMGT germline references using PyIR, a Python wrapper for IgBLAST v1.9. Reads with weak V/J assignments (E-value above 1e-6), missing CDR3, stop codons, out-of-frame junctions, or ambiguous translated residues were removed. V3J clonotypes were defined as sequences sharing an identical inferred V gene, J gene, and CDR3 amino acid sequence. The percentage overlap between two repertoires was calculated by dividing the number of shared unique clonotypes by the size of the smaller repertoire. Three approaches were used to assess repertoire richness: RTK rarefaction, the Chao1 estimator, and Recon v2.1 estimates of unobserved clonotypes. Generation probabilities were computed with OLGA for all TCRbeta clonotypes obtained by the gDNA method from a handful of donors. Held by TCRdb, this immuneACCESS table contains in-frame sequences only and omits some clones. Under half of the omission traces to an unresolved V gene where checked; the cause of the rest is unknown. V, J and clone size reflect that table, while D and trimming were determined from the DNA. The sample has about 2 million clones on record, about 95% of them singletons. The ten largest clones add up to 0.13% of the sample.

Healthy HIV-negative adults with no recently reported acute infections or vaccinations were included as donors. Every donor was a Caucasian adult residing in Nashville, Tennessee, USA. Magnetic negative selection was used to enrich CD4+ T cells, after which naive cells were positively selected on CD45RA and the negative fraction became the memory subset. Blood was obtained by leukapheresis, after which PBMCs were separated by Ficoll-Histopaque density gradient centrifugation and cryopreserved in liquid nitrogen vapor phase. Analytical flow cytometry was used to check the purity and quantity of each magnetically sorted T cell population. Genomic DNA was isolated from every sorted fraction and measured by UV absorbance on a Nanodrop 2000c.

This clonotype was obtained from a man in his late teens or twenties in good health. The sequenced sample consisted of naive CD4+ T cells sorted from blood. What this sample's cell subset or site label stands for: CD45RA+ positively selected. The rearrangement joined TRBV5-6 to TRBJ2-2; no D gene is confidently identified. The bases read TGTGCCAGCAGCTTCTGGGCGCCCGGGGAGCTGTTTTTT. This encodes CASSFWAPGELFF.